The 5 T cell receptor beta chains reported below all come from one sample, sequenced in a study of T cell changes during pregnancy in multiple sclerosis. Sequencing used immunoSEQ multiplex PCR; TCRdb keeps in-frame clones, though not all of them. The sample has over 45,000 clones; 80% to 90% are singletons. The sample consisted of CD4+ T cells from peripheral blood mononuclear cells, taken in the first trimester of pregnancy. The receptors stem from a female donor with multiple sclerosis, enrolled in a pregnancy study.

J is TRBJ2-2 and V is TRBV29-1; 8 nucleotides line up with TRBD1. The CDR3 loop spans 16 amino acids. Trimming cost V 6 bases and J 6 bases; bases outside gene matches: 15. CDR1 SQVTM and CDR2 ANQGSEA come from the germline V gene. In nucleotides, the CDR3 is TGCAGCGTGAGGGTTGTCAGGGGGCAATCTGCCGGGGAGCTGTTTTTT. Its protein is CSVRVVRGQSAGELFF.

This sequence joins TRBV7-6 and TRBJ2-5; the match to TRBD2 covers 9 bases. The CDR3 consists of 16 residues. V lost 5 bases and J lost 5; bases outside the gene matches: 12. Germline CDR1 and CDR2: SGHVS and FNYEAQ. CDR3 nucleotides: TGTGCCAGCAGCCTGGGGGCGGGGGGGCTGGTCGAGACCCAGTACTTC. It specifies CASSLGAGGLVETQYF.

The rearrangement links TRBV7-2 to TRBJ2-7; weak D call: TRBD2 (6 bases). Germline CDR1 and CDR2: SGHTA and FQGNSA. V lost 5 bases to trimming and J lost 3 bases, with 11 bases between them. CDR3 length equals 13 residues. This CDR3 reads CASSGVGLYEQYF. The CDR3 DNA reads as TGTGCCAGCAGCGGAGTGGGACTCTACGAGCAGTACTTC. Full variable domain (remainder filled in from reference TRBV7-2 and TRBJ2-7): GAGVSQSPSNKVTEKGKDVELRCDPISGHTALYWYRQSLGQGLEFLIYFQGNSAPDKSGLPSDRFSAERTGGSVSTLTIQRTQQEDSAVYLCASSGVGLYEQYFGPGTRLTVT.

In its sample, this clone was seen once. The CDR3 sequence is CASSFSRVPTNEKLFF. CDR3 DNA sequence: TGCGCCAGCAGCTTTTCTCGGGTCCCAACTAATGAAAAACTGTTTTTT. The V call is TRBV4-1, the J call TRBJ1-4; no firm D call. The CDR3 runs to 16 residues. Germline V gene lookup returns CDR1 MGHRA and CDR2 YSYEKL. Trimming took 5 bases from V and 0 from J, leaving 13 bases between them.

This clone was seen once. V usage is TRBV29-1 and J usage is TRBJ2-7; the D is unclear. The CDR3 runs to 11 residues. V was cut by 6 bases and J by 4 bases, with 10 bases left in between. Germline CDR1 reads SQVTM; CDR2 reads ANQGSEA. CDR3 region: CSVALAYEQYF. In nucleotides, the CDR3 is TGCAGCGTCGCTCTGGCTTACGAGCAGTACTTC.